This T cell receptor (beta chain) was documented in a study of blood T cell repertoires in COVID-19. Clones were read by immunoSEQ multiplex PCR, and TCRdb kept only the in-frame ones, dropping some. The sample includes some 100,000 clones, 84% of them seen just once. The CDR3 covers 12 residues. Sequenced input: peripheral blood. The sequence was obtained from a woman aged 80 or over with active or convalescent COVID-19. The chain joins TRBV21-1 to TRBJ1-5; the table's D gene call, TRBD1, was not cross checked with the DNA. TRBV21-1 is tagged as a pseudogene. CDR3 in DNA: TGTGCCAGCACGCATGGGGCTCAGCCCCAGCATTTT. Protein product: CASTHGAQPQHF.